A selection of T cell receptor beta chains follows, all from one sample in a study. TCRdb passed the 5' RACE reads through MiXCR, listing each CDR3 protein once. The table has fewer than 75,000 distinct CDR3 sequences, approximately 26% seen once; the top ten hold 2% to 2.5%. The sample taken for sequencing was tumor-infiltrating Tregs sorted from the breast tumor. Every receptor here comes from a female donor with breast cancer. The CDR3 runs from the conserved cysteine through the conserved F or W. The D gene is left open where the match is weak. Clone size is given for some rows only: seen once, a few or many times, or a class if the clone is expanded.

d_call,clone_size,v_call,j_call,cdr3_nt,cdr3_aa
NA,many,TRBV7-9,TRBJ2-3,TGTGCCAGCAGCCTGGACGGGGCAGATACGCAGTATTTT,CASSLDGADTQYF
NA,NA,TRBV2,TRBJ1-5,TGTACCAGCAGTGAAAATCTAAGCAATCAGCCCCAGCATTTT,CTSSENLSNQPQHF
NA,many,TRBV5-1,TRBJ2-1,TGCGCCAGCAGCATGTTGAGCTCCTACAATGAGCAGTTCTTC,CASSMLSSYNEQFF
NA,many,TRBV7-2,TRBJ2-1,TGTGCCAGCAGCTTATGGTCGCGCTCCTACAATGAGCAGTTCTTC,CASSLWSRSYNEQFF
NA,few,TRBV12-3/TRBV12-4,TRBJ2-5,TGTGCCAGCAGTCACAGGGGACTCCAAGAGACCCAGTACTTC,CASSHRGLQETQYF
NA,NA,TRBV7-8,TRBJ2-3,TGTGCCAGCAGCTTAGGCTCTAGGGCAGATACGCAGTATTTT,CASSLGSRADTQYF
NA,NA,TRBV5-1,TRBJ2-3,TGCGCCAGCAGCTTGGTTCCGGGGGGCACAGATACGCGGTATTTT,CASSLVPGGTDTRYF
TRBD1,few,TRBV12-3/TRBV12-4,TRBJ1-1,TGTGCCACGAATCGGGACAGGGGATGGGAAGCTTTCTTT,CATNRDRGWEAFF
TRBD2,NA,TRBV7-2,TRBJ2-1,TGTGCCAGCAGCATACAAAGCGGGACCGGAAACAATGAGCAGTTCTTC,CASSIQSGTGNNEQFF
NA,NA,TRBV5-6,TRBJ2-2,TGTGCCAGCACGACGGGGCTCACCGGGGAGCTGTTTTTT,CASTTGLTGELFF
NA,NA,TRBV10-2,TRBJ1-1,TGCGCCAGCAGTGACCCTATCACTGAAGCTTTCTTT,CASSDPITEAFF
TRBD1,NA,TRBV4-3,TRBJ2-7,TGCGCCAGCGGCCAAGTACTCGGGACAGGGCGGTACGAGCAGTACTTC,CASGQVLGTGRYEQYF
NA,few,TRBV10-3,TRBJ2-7,TGTGCCATCAGTGACTCGTTGACAGGTTCCTACGAGCAGTACTTC,CAISDSLTGSYEQYF
NA,NA,TRBV29-1,TRBJ2-3,TGCAGCGTGCGGGACCCTTTCAGGGCAGATACGCAGTATTTT,CSVRDPFRADTQYF
NA,few,TRBV10-3,TRBJ2-2,TGTGCCATCAGCGTAATTAGCGGAGGGTCGAACACCGGGGAGCTGTTTTTT,CAISVISGGSNTGELFF
NA,NA,TRBV5-1,TRBJ2-1,TGCGCCAGCAACCCCGACACTAGCTCCTACAATGAGCAGTTCTTC,CASNPDTSSYNEQFF
NA,NA,TRBV9,TRBJ1-2,TGTGCCAGCAGCGCCCAAGATTTCTATGGCTACACCTTC,CASSAQDFYGYTF
NA,NA,TRBV7-2,TRBJ2-1,TGTGCCAGCAGCCCCCCCAGGGTTATCAGGCAGTTCTTC,CASSPPRVIRQFF
TRBD1,NA,TRBV4-3,TRBJ1-4,TGCGCCAGCAGCCGGGGCTCGGACAGGTGGGATGAAAAACTGTTTTTT,CASSRGSDRWDEKLFF
NA,few,TRBV21-1,TRBJ1-1,TGTGCCAGCAGCAAAGTGGAAGAGGGGAGGACAGCAAAAAACACTGAAGCTTTCTTT,CASSKVEEGRTAKNTEAFF
NA,NA,TRBV20-1,TRBJ2-3,TGCAGTGCTAGTAGCCGTATAAACACAGATACGCAGTATTTT,CSASSRINTDTQYF
NA,many,TRBV7-2,TRBJ1-2,TGTGCCAGCACGGCCGGGACCCAGGGCTACACCTTC,CASTAGTQGYTF
NA,many,TRBV5-6,TRBJ1-6,TGTGCCAGCAGCTTTGAAGGATCACCCCTCCACTTT,CASSFEGSPLHF
NA,few,TRBV9,TRBJ2-4,TGTGCCAGCAGCCCAGAGGCAGGGCAGGGCATTCAGTACTTC,CASSPEAGQGIQYF
TRBD2,NA,TRBV5-1,TRBJ2-1,TGCGCCAGCAGCCCCCCCGGACTAGCGGGAGGCAGTGATGAGCAGTTCTTC,CASSPPGLAGGSDEQFF
TRBD1,NA,TRBV20-1,TRBJ2-5,TGCAGTGCTAATCCCGGGACAGCTGGGGAGACCCAGTACTTC,CSANPGTAGETQYF
NA,many,TRBV20-1,TRBJ2-1,TGCAGTGCCCAGGACGAGTCGCATGAGCAGTTCTTC,CSAQDESHEQFF
TRBD1,many,TRBV20-1,TRBJ2-2,TGCAGTGCCCCCGGGACAGCGAACACCGGGGAGCTGTTTTTT,CSAPGTANTGELFF
NA,few,TRBV7-9,TRBJ2-1,TGTGCCAGCAGCTTAGGAGGGAGTGTCGATGAGCAGTTCTTC,CASSLGGSVDEQFF
TRBD2,many,TRBV12-3/TRBV12-4,TRBJ2-2,TGTGCCAGCAGGGGACTAGCGGGAGGGGCCGGGGAGCTGTTTTTT,CASRGLAGGAGELFF
NA,NA,TRBV6-5,TRBJ1-2,TGTGCCAGTTACAGGCCTCCCTATGGCTACACCTTC,CASYRPPYGYTF
NA,many,TRBV7-3,TRBJ2-3,TGTGCCAGCAGCGAAGAAAACAGGGTCCATCCGCAGTATTTT,CASSEENRVHPQYF
TRBD1,many,TRBV5-4,TRBJ1-6,TGTGCCAGCAGCCCCGGCTTGGACAGGGTGAATTCACCCCTCCACTTT,CASSPGLDRVNSPLHF
NA,NA,TRBV2,TRBJ1-1,TGTGCCAGCAGTGGTCCACAGAAGACTGAAGCTTTCTTT,CASSGPQKTEAFF
TRBD2,few,TRBV7-2,TRBJ2-1,TGTACCAGCGTTTCTCGGGGAGCGGGAAGCTCCTACAATGAGCAGTTCTTC,CTSVSRGAGSSYNEQFF
NA,many,TRBV7-6,TRBJ1-6,TGTGCCAGCAGCTTAATAGGGCGCGATTCACCCCTCCACTTT,CASSLIGRDSPLHF
TRBD2,few,TRBV12-3/TRBV12-4,TRBJ2-7,TGTGCCAGCAGCCTCGCACTAGCGGGAGGGTGGGTCTACGAGCAGTACTTC,CASSLALAGGWVYEQYF
NA,few,TRBV5-1,TRBJ2-7,TGCGCCAGCAGCGCGAGTCCGGGGGACGAGCAGTACTTC,CASSASPGDEQYF
TRBD1,NA,TRBV6-1,TRBJ2-6,TGTGCCAGCAGGACAGGGGGCCGGGTATTGGCCAACGTCCTGACTTTC,CASRTGGRVLANVLTF
TRBD1,many,TRBV20-1,TRBJ1-2,TGCAGTGCTAGCCGGGACAGGGAGACTAACTATGGCTACACCTTC,CSASRDRETNYGYTF
NA,many,TRBV15,TRBJ2-5,TGTGCCACCAGCAGGGCCCTGGGGGAGACCCAGTACTTC,CATSRALGETQYF
NA,NA,TRBV7-2,TRBJ2-2,TGTGCCAGCAGCCCATCGGGACTCTCGAACACCGGGGAGCTGTTTTTT,CASSPSGLSNTGELFF
NA,NA,TRBV7-2,TRBJ1-2,TGTGCCAGCAGCGACCGGGACACCTATGGCTACACCTTC,CASSDRDTYGYTF
TRBD2,NA,TRBV7-2,TRBJ2-2,TGTGCCAGCAGCTTAGATGGGACTACGTTCGGGGAGCTGTTTTTT,CASSLDGTTFGELFF
NA,few,TRBV7-9,TRBJ1-1,TGTGCCAGCAGGGATGGGTTAGGAGGAACCGCTGAAGCTTTCTTT,CASRDGLGGTAEAFF
TRBD1,once,TRBV7-8,TRBJ2-7,TGTGCCAGCAGCCTGGACAGGCAGCACGAGCAGTACTTC,CASSLDRQHEQYF
NA,many,TRBV5-1,TRBJ1-2,TGCGCCAGCAGCTCAGACAACTATGGCTACACCTTC,CASSSDNYGYTF
NA,few,TRBV7-9,TRBJ1-1,TGTGCCAGCAGCTTAGGGCACCTGATGAACACTGAAGCTTTCTTT,CASSLGHLMNTEAFF
TRBD2,few,TRBV7-9,TRBJ2-1,TGTGCCAGCAGCTTCACCCTAGCGGACAATGAGCAGTTCTTC,CASSFTLADNEQFF
TRBD1,NA,TRBV20-1,TRBJ2-2,TGCAGTGCCAAACAGGGGGCGGGCACCGGGGAGCTGTTTTTT,CSAKQGAGTGELFF
TRBD2,NA,TRBV12-3/TRBV12-4,TRBJ2-4,TGTGCCAGCAGTTTAAAGACTAGCGGAAGACTAGCCAAAAACATTCAGTACTTC,CASSLKTSGRLAKNIQYF
NA,NA,TRBV6-5,TRBJ2-7,TGTGCCAGCAGGGTCCGGGACGGATCCTACGAGCAGTACTTC,CASRVRDGSYEQYF
NA,NA,TRBV9,TRBJ2-7,TGTGCCAGCAGCCCCGGCACAGGACCCTACGAGCAGTACTTC,CASSPGTGPYEQYF